The clone carrying this T cell receptor beta chain was seen once. Assay used: immunoSEQ multiplex PCR; TCRdb lists only in-frame clones, some missing. The sample has tens of thousands of clones; 65% to 90% are singletons. The sample originates from a study of blood T cell repertoires in COVID-19. The source is a man aged 45-65 years with COVID-19, enrolled during active disease. Sequencing used peripheral blood.

CDR3 nucleotides: TGTGCCAGCAGTTCGACAGGGATGGTTCAGCCCCAGCATTTT. It translates to CASSSTGMVQPQHF. The gene calls are TRBV28 and TRBJ1-5, with 7 bases fitting TRBD1. This CDR3 spans 14 amino acids. Germline V lookup: CDR1 MDHEN, CDR2 SYDVKM. V dropped 4 bases and J dropped 6; count of bases not matched to a gene: 6. The complete variable domain, with remaining parts taken from reference TRBV28 and TRBJ1-5, reads DVKVTQSSRYLVKRTGEKVFLECVQDMDHENMFWYRQDPGLGLRLIYFSYDVKMKEKGDIPEGYSVSREKKERFSLILESASTNQTSMYLCASSSTGMVQPQHFGDGTRLSIL.